This T cell receptor (beta chain) was captured by sequencing in a study of regulatory T cells in long-lasting Graves disease. Looking at the study overall: Antithyroid drug use was under 3 months in newly diagnosed Graves' patients. Study results and limitations: What was studied was peripheral blood only, and not thyroid tissue. Patients with persistent disease showed a bias toward TRBV28, TRBJ1-2 and TRBJ2-5.

Indicated time point: newly diagnosed GD, antithyroid drugs for less than 3 months. The authors made the TCR library using RNA they extracted from PBMCs. The authors built TCR beta libraries using iRepertoire HTBI primers and Arm-PCR of CDR3 regions. In the original workflow: The study identified more than 50 TRBV and approximately 14 TRBJ segments across samples. TCRdb processed the multiplex PCR reads anew with MiXCR; each CDR3 protein has one entry. The V and J calls were determined by TCRdb, not by the authors. There are approximately 300,000 distinct CDR3 sequences in the sample; 18% occur only once, and about 38% lies in the top ten. This clonotype was recorded at least ten times. Its target is unknown. This CDR3 comprises 15 residues. V lost 1 base and J 8 bases, leaving 12 bases between the germline ends.

The sequence derives from a female donor with Graves disease. This rearrangement joins TRBV12-3 or TRBV12-4 to TRBJ1-6, with a tentative D call TRBD1 (6 bases). The sample consisted of peripheral blood mononuclear cells (PBMCs), taken at new diagnosis, from a patient treated with antithyroid drugs. The CDR3 nucleotides are TGTGCCAGCAGTTTAGGACGGACAGTTTATTCACCCCTCCACTTT. Translated: CASSLGRTVYSPLHF.